This paragraph reports one T cell receptor beta chain. Its binding antigen is unknown. The sample holds no much larger clone one base away, and base qualities are not on file. There are 16 amino acids in the CDR3, from cysteine to phenylalanine inclusive. Only the CDR3 DNA is retained, 48 bases long and in frame from the first base. Unmatched junction bases come to 6, with V trimmed by 2 bases and J by 1 base. From the germline V gene, CDR1 is SGHRS and CDR2 is YFSETQ. This sample's treatment or condition label indicates: suppressive antiretroviral therapy. Lysates of CMV-infected fibroblasts were used at about 10 ug/mL for cell stimulation. Memory populations depleted of antigen-responding cells were obtained by sorting nonresponding CD40L-negative CD69-negative CD45RO-high memory CD4+ T cells. Participants were HIV-1-infected adults who started suppressive ART during chronic infection. Participants had undetectable plasma HIV-1 RNA below 50 copies/mL for at least 4 years. To be included, a participant needed positive CMV serology and a CD4+ T cell count above 400 cells/uL. Before stimulation, PBMCs were isolated using density centrifugation and depleted of CD8+ T cells. For roughly 20 hours, CD8-depleted PBMCs were stimulated with anti-CD28/CD49d costimulation, a CD40-blocking antibody, and enfuvirtide, which was added to prevent new infections. Sorting was done on either a Beckman Coulter MoFlo Legacy or an XDP sorter, and propidium iodide was used to exclude dead cells. For samples with more than one million cells, genomic DNA was extracted with the QIAamp DNA Mini Kit, and for all other samples the Quick-DNA Microprep Kit was used.

These data belong to a study of persistence of HIV-infected CD4 T cells (dated by TCRdb to the early 2020s). For context, the study as a whole: CMV- and HIV-1 Gag-responding CD4+ T cells were isolated from ART-treated individuals so that antigen-driven clonal expansion of HIV-1-infected cells could be examined. In the cross-participant TCR cluster analysis, roughly 8 participants were included for CMV and about 7 participants were included for Gag. The clonality of all cells in each sorted population was measured by TCRbeta sequencing, and the clonality of infected cells was measured by proviral sequencing. Suppressive ART had been received by participants for a median of roughly 8 years. Apart from a couple of participants who underwent leukapheresis at a single time point, peripheral blood samples of up to 180 mL were collected from participants at multiple time points.

The immunoSEQ hsTCRB assay version 4, run in survey mode, was used to sequence TCRbeta repertoires from genomic DNA. For TCRbeta sequencing, genomic DNA was diluted to about 10 ng/uL, with up to about 1 ug used per sample. The authors processed their data as follows. ImmunoSeq Analyzer 3.0 was used for analysis of TCRbeta data, and diversity was computed on productive nucleotide rearrangements. The improved Chao index was used to estimate lower-bound TCR diversity, and the Gini coefficient was used to estimate clonality using the Immunarch R package. Different nucleotide rearrangements encoding the same CDR3beta amino acid sequence were counted as distinct clonotypes. Differential abundance analysis found TCRbeta sequences that were significantly enriched in antigen-responding cells compared with anti-CD3/anti-CD28-activated cells. Using predicted peptide-MHC specificity as the basis, GLIPH2 grouped TCRs into clusters, both for each participant individually and for the merged data sets that combined participants. TCRdb holds this immuneACCESS table with in-frame rearrangements only. Some clones are missing; in checked studies, unresolved V genes explain under half, and the rest has no known cause. V, J and clone size derive from that table, while D and trimming were established from the DNA sequence. Within this sample are roughly 35,000 clones, with approximately 80% of them counted one time only. Roughly 1.5% of the sample rests with the top ten.

Here is what the overall study found, with its caveats: Significantly lower TCRbeta richness was observed in CMV- and Gag-responding cells than in anti-CD3/anti-CD28-responding cells, and higher oligoclonality was observed in CMV-responding cells than in CD3/CD28-stimulated and Gag-responding cells. Only a small number of individuals took part in the study, and only a limited range of antigens was tested. Within the same sorted populations, how oligoclonal the TCRs were correlated with how oligoclonal the proviruses were. Restriction of bulk TCR analyses to the rare CMV-responding cells that actually carried HIV-1 proviruses was not possible. Antigen-responding cells were enriched for degenerate expanded CDR3beta sequences, which suggests convergent selection of CD4+ responses to CMV and Gag.

The receptor's source is an adult man with HIV who was CMV-seropositive. The chain is encoded by TRBV5-1 joined to TRBJ2-3, with TRBD2 identical over 8 junction bases. This specimen was CD4+ T cells sorted from PBMCs after roughly 20-hour stimulation, taken from a patient who received antiretroviral therapy. Taken with the paper, the label for cell subset or site translates to: CD40L-CD69- CD45RO-high memory CD4 T cells not responding to CMV lysate. The DNA sequence is as follows: TGCGCCAGCAGCTTTCGAGCGGGGGTGCGCACAGATACGCAGTATTTT. Translated, it gives CASSFRAGVRTDTQYF. Beyond the CDR3, the reference TRBV5-1 and TRBJ2-3 genes provide the residues; the full variable domain reads: KAGVTQTPRYLIKTRGQQVTLSCSPISGHRSVSWYQQTPGQGLQFLFEYFSETQRNKGNFPGRFSGRQFSNSRSEMNVSTLELGDSALYLCASSFRAGVRTDTQYFGPGTRLTVL.